A selection of T cell receptor beta chains follows, all from one sample in a study of control samples from healthy donors and cancer patients. This table comes from immunoSEQ multiplex PCR, and its TCRdb copy is limited to in-frame clones, with some not included. The sample contains approximately 89,000 clones, around 87% of which appear only once. The source material was blood. Source of these receptors: a man aged 50-60 years in good health. CDR3s include the opening cysteine and the closing phenylalanine or tryptophan. The order of the fields is V gene, D gene, J gene, clone size, CDR3 DNA, CDR3 protein. The D gene is left open where the match is weak. Expanded clones get a size class; other rows say once, few or many, or leave the size out.

>TRBV3-1/TRBV3-2|TRBD2|TRBJ2-3|-
TGTGCCAGCAGCCAAGTCTTGGGACTAGCGGGACCGCACGATTTAGATACGCAGTATTTT
CASSQVLGLAGPHDLDTQYF
>TRBV11-3|-|TRBJ1-1|-
TGTGCCAGCAGCTTATTGACGAGGAACACTGAAGCTTTCTTT
CASSLLTRNTEAFF
>TRBV5-1|TRBD1|TRBJ1-6|-
TGCGCCAGCAGCTTGGACAGGGGCGGCGGTTCACCCCTCCACTTT
CASSLDRGGGSPLHF
>TRBV9|-|TRBJ1-5|-
TGTGCCAGCAGCGTAGGCGACAGGTTTCAGCCCCAGCATTTT
CASSVGDRFQPQHF
>TRBV19|-|TRBJ2-3|-
TGTGCCAGTAGTATCGGTTCGCGGGGCACAGATACGCAGTATTTT
CASSIGSRGTDTQYF
>TRBV10-2|TRBD1|TRBJ1-5|-
TGCGCCAGCAGTTCCCGGGACAGGGGTCCCAATCAGCCCCAGCATTTT
CASSSRDRGPNQPQHF
>TRBV4-2|-|TRBJ1-2|-
TGTGCCAGCAGCCAAGCGGGAGGGGGTGCTGGCTACACCTTC
CASSQAGGGAGYTF
>TRBV6-5|-|TRBJ1-5|-
TGTGCCAGCAGTTACAGCCAGGGGTTCCAGCCCCAGCATTTT
CASSYSQGFQPQHF
>TRBV11-2|-|TRBJ1-4|-
TGTGCCAGCAGCTACCCCCTCGGAGACACTAATGAAAAACTGTTTTTT
CASSYPLGDTNEKLFF
>TRBV6-1|-|TRBJ2-2|once
TGTGCCAGCAGTGCTGGGCTTTCGGGGAACACCGGGGAGCTGTTTTTT
CASSAGLSGNTGELFF
>TRBV2|-|TRBJ1-6|-
TGTGCCAGCAGTGCAGGTCAGCTGAATTCACCCCTCCACTTT
CASSAGQLNSPLHF
>TRBV28|TRBD2|TRBJ2-1|few
TGTGCCAGCAGTCCCACTAGCGTCAATGAGCAGTTCTTC
CASSPTSVNEQFF
>TRBV5-4|-|TRBJ2-5|-
TGTGCCAGCAGCTTGGGGCAGGGGAAGATGAAGACCCAGTACTTC
CASSLGQGKMKTQYF
>TRBV30|TRBD1|TRBJ1-2|-
TGTGCCTGGAGTGTTTCGGGACAGGGCTATGGCTACACCTTC
CAWSVSGQGYGYTF
>TRBV28|-|TRBJ1-3|-
TGTGCCAGCAGAACAGCGAGCTCACTATTGTCTGGAAACACCATATATTTT
CASRTASSLLSGNTIYF
>TRBV11-1|TRBD2|TRBJ2-1|-
TGTGCCAGCAGCTTCGGGACTAGCAGCTACAATGAGCAGTTCTTC
CASSFGTSSYNEQFF
>TRBV30|TRBD1|TRBJ2-4|once
TGTGCCTGGAGTGTACCCGGGACAGATTTCAAAAACATTCAGTACTTC
CAWSVPGTDFKNIQYF
>TRBV3-1/TRBV3-2|-|TRBJ1-1|-
TGTGCCAGCAGCCAAGCGGGTCCGTTCGAAGCTTTCTTT
CASSQAGPFEAFF
>TRBV18|-|TRBJ1-1|-
TGTGCCAGCTCACCACTCCCCGGACAGTCGAACACTGAAGCTTTCTTT
CASSPLPGQSNTEAFF
>TRBV7-2|-|TRBJ2-7|-
TGTGCCAGCAGCTTCCAGGGGGGAACCTACGAGCAGTACTTC
CASSFQGGTYEQYF
>TRBV6-1|-|TRBJ1-4|-
TGTGCCAGCAGTGATTATAGTTTGGGTCCGTTTTTT
CASSDYSLGPFF
>TRBV5-1|-|TRBJ2-1|-
TGCGCCAGCAGCTCCACCCCTCCGGGACTTAGATCTGAGCAGTTCTTC
CASSSTPPGLRSEQFF
>TRBV15|-|TRBJ1-4|-
TGTGCCACCAGCAGAGGTGCAGGGGCAACTAATGAAAAACTGTTTTTT
CATSRGAGATNEKLFF
>TRBV12-3/TRBV12-4|TRBD1|TRBJ1-2|-
TGTGCCAGCAGTACAGGGGTCTATGGCTACACCTTC
CASSTGVYGYTF
>TRBV19|-|TRBJ1-1|-
TGTGCCAGTAGTATATTGGGGACGGCTGGAGGGAACACTGAAGCTTTCTTT
CASSILGTAGGNTEAFF
>TRBV9|-|TRBJ2-7|-
TGTGCCAGCAGCGTAGCCGAAAAGCCGGGAGAGCAGTACTTC
CASSVAEKPGEQYF
>TRBV5-1|TRBD1|TRBJ1-2|-
TGCGCCAGCAGCTCGCAGGGGGCGGGGAACTATGGCTACACCTTC
CASSSQGAGNYGYTF
>TRBV11-2|TRBD1|TRBJ2-7|-
TGTGCCAGCATCGATCCCGGGACAGCCCCATCCTACGAGCAGTACTTC
CASIDPGTAPSYEQYF
>TRBV2|TRBD1|TRBJ1-1|-
TGTGCCAGCAGCCAGACAGGGGGCATCCCTGAAGCTTTCTTT
CASSQTGGIPEAFF
>TRBV30|TRBD2|TRBJ2-1|-
TGTGCCTGGAAATTTGGCGGGAGGGTAAACAATGAGCAGTTCTTC
CAWKFGGRVNNEQFF
>TRBV19|TRBD1|TRBJ1-1|-
TGTGCCAGTAGGGACAGGGACGCTGAAGCTTTCTTT
CASRDRDAEAFF
>TRBV28|TRBD1|TRBJ1-2|medium-sized
TGTGCCAGCAGTTTACTACAGGGGTATCTCTATGCCTATGGCTACACCTTC
CASSLLQGYLYAYGYTF
>TRBV9|-|TRBJ2-7|-
TGTGCCAGCAGCCCCGGTACGTACGAGCAGTACTTC
CASSPGTYEQYF
>TRBV4-2|TRBD1|TRBJ1-6|-
TGTGCCAGCAGCCAAGGGACAGGGGGCTTATATTCACCCCTCCACTTT
CASSQGTGGLYSPLHF
>TRBV7-3|TRBD2|TRBJ2-1|-
TGTGCCAGCAGCTCGGGACTAAATGAGCAGTTCTTC
CASSSGLNEQFF
>TRBV6-5|-|TRBJ2-5|-
TGTGCCAGCAGTTATGGTGGGGGGACTTCCGGGGAGACCCAGTACTTC
CASSYGGGTSGETQYF
>TRBV7-9|-|TRBJ1-1|-
TGTGCCAGCAGCCTTGGTCGGTCAGTGAACACTGAAGCTTTCTTT
CASSLGRSVNTEAFF
>TRBV18|TRBD1|TRBJ1-5|-
TGTGCCAGCTCACACGGGGGACAGGGGGGCAATCAGCCCCAGCATTTT
CASSHGGQGGNQPQHF
>TRBV9|TRBD2|TRBJ2-2|-
TGTGCCAGCAGCGCGGGACTAGCGGATTACGGGGAGCTGTTTTTT
CASSAGLADYGELFF
>TRBV3-1/TRBV3-2|TRBD1|TRBJ2-7|-
TGTGCCAGCAGCCAAGTGGACAGGGCCTTGGGCGAGCAGTACTTC
CASSQVDRALGEQYF
>TRBV18|-|TRBJ1-2|-
TGTGCCAGCTCACTGAACGGGGCTGTTCGGATCAACTATGGCTACACCTTC
CASSLNGAVRINYGYTF
>TRBV19|-|TRBJ1-2|-
TGTGCCAGTAGAATTGGGGGCGGCTATGGCTACACCTTC
CASRIGGGYGYTF
>TRBV9|-|TRBJ2-1|-
TGTGCCAGCAGCGTAGATCTCTGGGATGAGCAGTTCTTC
CASSVDLWDEQFF
>TRBV9|-|TRBJ1-6|-
TGTGCCAGCAGCCCATCGTGGACAGTCGATTCACCCCTCCACTTT
CASSPSWTVDSPLHF
>TRBV28|TRBD1|TRBJ1-1|-
TGTGCCAGCAGTTTAGGGACAGGAAACACTGAAGCTTTCTTT
CASSLGTGNTEAFF
>TRBV27|-|TRBJ1-1|-
TGTGCCAGCAGTCCCCCTGGGGAGAACACTGAAGCTTTCTTT
CASSPPGENTEAFF
>TRBV11-3|-|TRBJ2-1|-
TGTGCCAGCAGCTTAGGTGGGGGGCCCTACAATGAGCAGTTCTTC
CASSLGGGPYNEQFF
>TRBV19|-|TRBJ1-2|-
TGTGCCAGTAGTATTGACTATGGCTACACCTTC
CASSIDYGYTF
>TRBV5-8|-|TRBJ1-6|-
TGTGCCAGCAGCGGCGGGACCTCCTATAATTCACCCCTCCACTTT
CASSGGTSYNSPLHF
>TRBV19|-|TRBJ1-5|-
TGTGCCAGTAGTGGACAAGGCCAGCCCCAGCATTTT
CASSGQGQPQHF